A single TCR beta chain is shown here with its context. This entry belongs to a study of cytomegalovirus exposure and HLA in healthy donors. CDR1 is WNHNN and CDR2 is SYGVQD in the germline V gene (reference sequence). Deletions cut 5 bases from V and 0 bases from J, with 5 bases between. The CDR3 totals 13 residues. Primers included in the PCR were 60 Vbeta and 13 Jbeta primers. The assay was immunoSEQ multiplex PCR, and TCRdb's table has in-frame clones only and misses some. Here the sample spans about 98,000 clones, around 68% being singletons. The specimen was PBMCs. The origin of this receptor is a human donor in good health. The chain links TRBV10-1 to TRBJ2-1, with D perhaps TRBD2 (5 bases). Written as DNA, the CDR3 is TGCGCCAGCAGTAGCGGCTCCTACAATGAGCAGTTCTTC. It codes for CASSSGSYNEQFF.